The 26 T cell receptor beta chains reported below all come from one sample, sequenced in a study of response to subunit inactivated influenza vaccine. Via MiXCR, TCRdb re-called the RT-PCR reads, giving one row per CDR3 protein. Seen here are hundreds of thousands of distinct CDR3 sequences, less than 20% observed once, and the top ten hold around a tenth. The material sequenced was PBMCs from blood, taken about 12 days after vaccination. The receptors come from a man over 45 who received an inactivated influenza vaccine.

This clonotype was counted many times. The chain employs TRBV5-1 and TRBJ2-2; D possibly uses TRBD1 or TRBD2 (5 bases each). Trimming stripped 2 bases from V and 2 bases from J, with 10 bases between. This CDR3 is built from 15 residues. Germline-derived CDR1 and CDR2 are SGHRS and YFSETQ. The CDR3 DNA reads as TGCGCCAGCAGCTTCACGGGGACCAACACCGGGGAGCTGTTTTTT. Its protein product is CASSFTGTNTGELFF.

This clonotype came up a few times. The V gene is TRBV7-2, the J gene TRBJ2-7; D is possibly TRBD1 (5 bases). The CDR3 consists of 17 residues. The germline V gene encodes CDR1 SGHTA and CDR2 FQGNSA. Trimming shortened V by 0 bases and J by 4 bases, and 19 bases separated the two germline ends. CDR3 loop: CASSLARSQVFTYEQYF. The CDR3 coding sequence is TGTGCCAGCAGCTTAGCGAGGTCACAGGTTTTCACGTACGAGCAGTACTTC.

This clonotype appeared many times. This sequence joins TRBV20-1 and TRBJ2-3; D call uncertain. CDR3 length equals 12 residues. Trimming shortened V by 1 base and J by 5 bases, and 7 bases separated the two germline ends. Germline values: CDR1 DFQATT, CDR2 SNEGSKA (reference sequence). CDR3 in DNA: TGCAGTGCTAGAGTCCTAGGAGATACGCAGTATTTT. This encodes CSARVLGDTQYF.

The gene calls are TRBV29-1 and TRBJ2-3, with 8 bases that match TRBD1. This CDR3 is built from 16 residues. With V trimmed by 7 bases and J by 4 bases, 16 bases remained unmatched. Looked up from germline, CDR1 is SQVTM and CDR2 is ANQGSEA. CDR3 DNA sequence: TGCAGCGCCAGATCGACCAGGGGGCCAGGGCCAGATACGCAGTATTTT. This gives the protein CSARSTRGPGPDTQYF.

The chain is built from TRBV5-1 and TRBJ1-1, with no clear D. Germline lookup yields CDR1 SGHRS and CDR2 YFSETQ. The CDR3 covers 16 residues. Trimming took 4 bases from V and 0 from J, leaving 16 bases between them. The CDR3 sequence: CASSHGRISMNTEAFF. In nucleotides, the CDR3 is TGCGCCAGCAGCCACGGACGGATATCTATGAACACTGAAGCTTTCTTT.

The chain recombines TRBV2 with TRBJ1-2; no reliable D call. V was trimmed by 2 bases and J by 3 bases, leaving 7 bases between them. This CDR3 comprises 13 residues. Looked up from germline, CDR1 is SNHLY and CDR2 is FYNNEI. The CDR3 coding sequence is TGTGCCAGCAGTGAATTTGGCCACTATGGCTACACCTTC. Translating it yields CASSEFGHYGYTF. Filled out from reference TRBV2 and TRBJ1-2, the complete variable domain reads EPEVTQTPSHQVTQMGQEVILRCVPISNHLYFYWYRQILGQKVEFLVSFYNNEISEKSEIFDDQFSVERPDGSNFTLKIRSTKLEDSAMYFCASSEFGHYGYTFGSGTRLTVV.

This clonotype was counted a few times. CDR3 residues: CASSLFLQQEYGYTF. CDR3 bases: TGTGCCAGCAGCTTATTCCTTCAACAGGAGTATGGCTACACCTTC. This chain connects TRBV7-2 to TRBJ1-2; TRBD1 might be the D (5 bases). CDR1 and CDR2 (germline): SGHTA, FQGNSA. V was pared by 2 bases and J by 5 bases, with 15 bases between. The length of the CDR3 is 15 residues.

The V call is TRBV10-3, the J call TRBJ2-5; 10 nucleotides agree with TRBD2. The V segment lost 6 bases and the J segment 1 base; nucleotides outside the gene matches: 5. The germline V gene encodes CDR1 ENHRY and CDR2 SYGVKD. The CDR3 covers 15 residues. The CDR3 nucleotides read TGTGCCATCAGGAGCGGGGGGGAAATCCAAGAGACCCAGTACTTC. Residues: CAIRSGGEIQETQYF.

The rearrangement joins TRBV20-1 to TRBJ1-2; TRBD1 aligns across 9 bases. The CDR3 sequence is 14 residues long. The germline V gene encodes CDR1 DFQATT and CDR2 SNEGSKA (reference sequence). The V and J ends lost 0 bases and 7 bases, in that order; junction bases with no gene match: 6. This CDR3 reads CSARDPGQGIGYTF. The CDR3 DNA follows: TGCAGTGCTAGAGACCCTGGACAGGGGATTGGCTACACCTTC.

This clonotype was found once. The J gene is TRBJ2-7, the V gene TRBV13, with D uncertain. Trimming pared 5 bases from V and 3 bases from J, leaving 14 bases between. The CDR3 covers 14 residues. Germline assignment: CDR1 PRHDT and CDR2 FYEKMQ (reference sequence). CDR3 in DNA: TGTGCCAGCAGCGCCACCGGAGCCGTCTACGAGCAGTACTTC. Amino acids: CASSATGAVYEQYF.

The chain recombines TRBV7-2 with TRBJ2-7; no definite D call. CDR1 is SGHTA and CDR2 is FQGNSA in the germline V gene. The CDR3 is made up of 15 amino acids. V lost 6 bases, J lost 4 bases, and 19 bases lay in between. For the CDR3, the DNA is TGTGCCAGCAGTTTCATTTCTAACCCAGGTTACGAGCAGTACTTC. This codes for CASSFISNPGYEQYF.

The CDR3 DNA reads TGTGCCAGCAGACCATTTGGCACAGATACGCAGTATTTT. Its translation is CASRPFGTDTQYF. The V call is TRBV12-3 or TRBV12-4, the J call TRBJ2-3; D gene unclear. V was shortened by 6 bases and J by 1 base, with 8 bases between the two germline ends. This CDR3 has 13 amino acids.

There are many counts of this clonotype. This chain links TRBV27 with TRBJ2-2; no definite D call. Per germline, CDR1 MNHEY and CDR2 SMNVEV (reference sequence). With 5 bases removed from V and 8 bases from J, the gap between germline ends came to 9 bases. The CDR3 length is 12 residues. The CDR3 DNA follows: TGTGCCAGCAGTCCCGGACCGGGGGAGCTGTTTTTT. Encoded protein: CASSPGPGELFF.

This clonotype was recorded a few times. CDR3 residues: CASSLVLDEQFF. The CDR3 DNA follows: TGCGCCAGCAGCTTGGTGCTGGATGAGCAGTTCTTC. This rearrangement joins TRBV5-1 to TRBJ2-1; D unresolved. Germline CDR1 is SGHRS and CDR2 is YFSETQ. Trimming removed 0 bases from V and 8 bases from J, with 6 bases in between. This CDR3 has 12 amino acids.

J is TRBJ2-7 and V is TRBV7-2; 12 bases are a match to TRBD2. Germline values: CDR1 SGHTA, CDR2 FQGNSA. After removal of 5 bases from V and 5 bases from J, the junction contained 7 bases not matched to a gene. CDR3 size: 15 residues. DNA of the CDR3: TGTGCCAGCAGCCTCTCGACTAGCGGGAGCCACGAGCAGTACTTC. This gives the protein CASSLSTSGSHEQYF. The full variable domain, its missing parts supplied by reference TRBV7-2 and TRBJ2-7, is GAGVSQSPSNKVTEKGKDVELRCDPISGHTALYWYRQSLGQGLEFLIYFQGNSAPDKSGLPSDRFSAERTGGSVSTLTIQRTQQEDSAVYLCASSLSTSGSHEQYFGPGTRLTVT.

This clonotype was observed a handful of times. The V gene is TRBV4-1, the J gene TRBJ2-3; 14 nucleotides line up with TRBD2. The CDR3 consists of 18 residues. Per germline, CDR1 MGHRA and CDR2 YSYEKL. V was clipped by 2 bases and J by 5 bases; unmatched bases: 9. As DNA, the CDR3 is TGCGCCAGCAGCCAAAGGTGGACTAGCGGGGGGCAAGTAGATACGCAGTATTTT. As protein: CASSQRWTSGGQVDTQYF.

This clonotype has at least ten counts. V usage is TRBV10-3 and J usage is TRBJ1-2, with D perhaps matching TRBD1 (6 bases). The CDR3 spans 13 residues. Deletions cut 6 bases from V and 4 bases from J, with 12 bases between. In germline, CDR1 is ENHRY, CDR2 SYGVKD. CDR3 bases: TGTGCCATCAGACACAGGGAGGGCTATGGCTACACCTTC. Amino acids: CAIRHREGYGYTF.

This clonotype was picked up many times. This chain uses TRBV20-1 with TRBJ1-1; D is unresolved. This CDR3 has 14 amino acids. The V end lost 0 bases, the J end lost 6 bases, and 14 bases lay between the germline ends. Germline CDR1 DFQATT, CDR2 SNEGSKA (reference sequence). The CDR3 reads CSARDRALGAEAFF. Here the CDR3 DNA reads TGCAGTGCTAGAGATCGGGCCCTCGGAGCTGAAGCTTTCTTT.

This clonotype was seen a few times. The chain has TRBV7-2 and TRBJ2-7; 9 nucleotides line up with TRBD1. The ends lost 7 bases at V and 3 bases at J; junction bases unmatched: 7. Germline assignment: CDR1 SGHTA and CDR2 FQGNSA. CDR3 size: 14 residues. CDR3 nucleotides: TGTGCCAGCACCCTACAGGGGGCCCTCTACGAGCAGTACTTC. Translating gives CASTLQGALYEQYF.

This clonotype was seen more than once but under ten times. The rearrangement joins TRBV9 to TRBJ2-1, with 12 bases aligning to TRBD2. Germline V gene sequence: CDR1 SGDLS, CDR2 YYNGEE. J gave up 7 bases and V 0 bases, and 8 bases lay outside the gene matches. This CDR3 comprises 17 residues. The CDR3 DNA reads TGTGCCAGCAGCGTAGGTCTAGCGGGAGGGCCTGGTAATGAGCAGTTCTTC. Translating gives CASSVGLAGGPGNEQFF.

This clonotype was counted between two and nine times. The rearrangement links TRBV6-1 to TRBJ2-3; 10 bases align to TRBD2. V dropped 6 bases and J dropped 7; count of bases not matched to a gene: 10. The germline CDR1 and CDR2 sequences are MNHNS and SASEGT. The CDR3 is made up of 15 amino acids. The CDR3 loop reads CASRLPTSGSYTQYF. The CDR3 DNA is TGTGCCAGCAGACTTCCGACTAGCGGGTCTTATACGCAGTATTTT.

The table lists this clonotype with many counts. V is TRBV12-3 or TRBV12-4 and J is TRBJ2-1; TRBD2 matches at 11 bases. The J segment lost 0 bases and the V segment lost 3 bases, leaving 7 bases of the junction unmatched. The CDR3 is 18 amino acids. The CDR3 reads CASSFSGTSGASYNEQFF. As DNA, the CDR3 is TGTGCCAGCAGTTTTTCCGGGACTAGCGGAGCCTCCTACAATGAGCAGTTCTTC.

This clonotype was picked up a small number of times. The chain is built from TRBV5-1 and TRBJ2-1; 11 positions match TRBD2. With V trimmed by 5 bases and J by 6 bases, 13 bases remained unmatched. The germline gives CDR1 SGHRS, CDR2 YFSETQ. The CDR3 runs 17 residues. In DNA form, the CDR3 reads TGCGCCAGCAGGGATAGACTAGCGGGATTACTACTCAATGAGCAGTTCTTC. This codes for CASRDRLAGLLLNEQFF.

This chain uses TRBV7-9 with TRBJ2-5; D unresolved. The V gene lost 5 bases and the J gene lost 5 bases, with 24 bases spanning the gap. This CDR3 has 17 amino acids. The V gene's germline CDR1 is SEHNR and CDR2 FQNEAQ (reference sequence). Written as DNA, the CDR3 is TGTGCCAGCAGCCCAACCCGGTTGTTAGGGCAGGAGGAGACCCAGTACTTC. Amino acid sequence: CASSPTRLLGQEETQYF.

This clonotype was found many times. The rearrangement links TRBV4-3 to TRBJ2-3, with D possibly matching TRBD2 (5 bases). CDR3 size: 14 residues. The ends were cut back, 3 bases at V and 5 bases at J, with 12 bases in the middle. Germline CDR1 LGHNA, CDR2 YSLEER. The chain's CDR3 is CASSHSTREDTQYF. CDR3 in DNA: TGCGCCAGCAGCCACTCCACGAGGGAAGATACGCAGTATTTT.

This clonotype was seen at least ten times. This rearrangement joins TRBV5-1 to TRBJ2-1; D is perhaps TRBD1 or TRBD2 (5 bases each). V was shortened by 3 bases and J by 9 bases, with 19 bases between the two germline ends. The germline gives CDR1 SGHRS, CDR2 YFSETQ. This CDR3 spans 15 amino acids. CDR3 sequence (DNA): TGCGCCAGCAGCTGGAGGTCTGGCGGTGGGGGTGAGCAGTTCTTC. Amino acids: CASSWRSGGGGEQFF.